The 13 T cell receptor beta chains below all came from one sample that was sequenced in a study of blood T cells in healthy people across ages. The use of a sample-barcoded 5' primer and a J-beta primer mix characterized a second PCR of about 7 to 12 cycles. One entry per CDR3 protein results from TCRdb running MiXCR on the 5' RACE reads. In the table there are about 970,000 distinct CDR3 sequences, just over 50% of which are singletons. The sequenced sample was blood. All receptors come from a woman aged 55 to 70 in good health.

The chain joins TRBV15 to TRBJ2-2; 10 positions match TRBD1. The CDR3 length is 15 residues. V shed 7 bases, J shed 7 bases, and the junction held 9 bases outside the gene matches. The germline V gene encodes CDR1 LNHNV and CDR2 YYDKDF (reference sequence). CDR3 nucleotide sequence: TGTGCCACCACCCCGGAGACAGGGGGCTTCGGGGAGCTGTTTTTT. Protein sequence: CATTPETGGFGELFF.

This sequence joins TRBV27 and TRBJ2-1; TRBD1 matches at 7 bases. The germline gives CDR1 MNHEY, CDR2 SMNVEV (reference sequence). CDR3 length: 14 amino acids. Germline trimming cut 5 bases from V and 10 bases from J; bases unmatched to any gene: 11. DNA for the CDR3: TGTGCCAGCAGTAGTAGCAGGGGGTTTTACGAGCAGTTCTTC. Translation: CASSSSRGFYEQFF.

This clonotype was seen a handful of times. The rearrangement joins TRBV25-1 to TRBJ2-3; no clear D. V was clipped by 2 bases and J by 3 bases, with 12 bases between them. The CDR3 runs to 15 residues. CDR1 MGHDK and CDR2 SYGVNS come from the germline V gene. The CDR3 DNA sequence: TGTGCCAGCAGTGAACCTTCGCGTCCGACAGATACGCAGTATTTT. Residues: CASSEPSRPTDTQYF.

Note on this clonotype: The junction shows a germline mismatch at one end, possibly a read error. The CDR3 here is CSFDGPLGAGYTF. The CDR3 nucleotides are TGCAGCTTTGATGGTCCCCTCGGGGCCGGCTACACCTTC. The J gene is TRBJ1-2, the V gene TRBV29-1; possible D gene TRBD1, 5 bases. The CDR3 is 13 amino acids. The germline V gene encodes CDR1 SQVTM and CDR2 ANQGSEA.

The rearrangement links TRBV20-1 to TRBJ2-4, with D possibly being TRBD1 or TRBD2 (5 bases each). This CDR3 comprises 14 residues. Trimming stripped 0 bases from V and 2 bases from J, with 8 bases between. CDR1 and CDR2 (germline): DFQATT, SNEGSKA (reference sequence). CDR3 nucleotides: TGCAGTGCTAGAGACAGGGACCCCAAAAACATTCAGTACTTC. This sequence encodes CSARDRDPKNIQYF.

The chain employs TRBV11-2 and TRBJ2-7; the match to TRBD1 covers 7 bases. The last part of the DNA fits TRBJ2-5 better; the J call may be wrong. Germline V gene sequence: CDR1 SGHAT, CDR2 FQNNGV. The CDR3 is 14 residues long. The CDR3 bases are TGTGCCAGCAGCTCCGACAGGGTGGGGGAGACCCAGTACTTC. Translation: CASSSDRVGETQYF.

This clonotype has only one observation. This sequence joins TRBV4-3 and TRBJ1-2, with D hard to call. The CDR3 extends over 15 amino acids. The V gene lost 0 bases and the J gene lost 3 bases, with 11 bases spanning the gap. Germline-derived CDR1 and CDR2 are LGHNA and YSLEER. CDR3 region: CASSQDRREDYGYTF. In DNA form, the CDR3 reads TGCGCCAGCAGCCAAGATAGAAGGGAAGACTATGGCTACACCTTC.

The CDR3 spells CASSRDSRTYEQYF. The CDR3 region has the DNA TGTGCCAGCAGCCGGGACAGTCGGACGTACGAGCAGTACTTC. The J gene is TRBJ2-7, the V gene TRBV7-2; TRBD1 aligns across 7 bases. The CDR3 length is 14 residues. V was pared by 5 bases and J by 4 bases, with 8 bases of the junction left unmatched. Germline values: CDR1 SGHTA, CDR2 FQGNSA. Supplemented by reference TRBV7-2 and TRBJ2-7, the full variable domain reads GAGVSQSPSNKVTEKGKDVELRCDPISGHTALYWYRQSLGQGLEFLIYFQGNSAPDKSGLPSDRFSAERTGGSVSTLTIQRTQQEDSAVYLCASSRDSRTYEQYFGPGTRLTVT.

This clonotype was recorded only once. V gene TRBV20-1 combines with J gene TRBJ2-7; 8 nucleotides line up with TRBD2. J was trimmed by 3 bases and V by 3 bases; bases with no gene match: 7. CDR3 length equals 14 residues. Germline V CDR1 and CDR2: DFQATT, SNEGSKA (reference sequence). The DNA of the CDR3 is TGCAGTGCTAGTGGAGGTACTAGCGGCTACGAGCAGTACTTC. It yields the protein CSASGGTSGYEQYF.

Of note for this clonotype: A much bigger clone sits one base away, suggesting this may be a read error. This rearrangement joins TRBV20-1 to TRBJ2-7, with a possible D match to TRBD2 (6 bases). Germline CDR1 is DFQATT and CDR2 is SNEGSKA (reference sequence). CDR3 size: 15 residues. Trimming cost V 5 bases and J 5 bases, with 22 bases left between them. In nucleotides, the CDR3 is TGCAGTGCTCAAAGATCGGAGGGAGAGGAGAACGAGCAGTACTTC. Protein sequence: CSAQRSEGEENEQYF.

The gene calls are TRBV12-3 or TRBV12-4 and TRBJ2-1, with D possibly called TRBD1 or TRBD2 (5 bases each). Deletions cut 2 bases from V and 6 bases from J, with 11 bases between. The CDR3 extends over 14 amino acids. The CDR3 nucleotides are TGTGCCAGCAGTTTAATAAGGGGAGCCAATGAGCAGTTCTTC. The encoded protein is CASSLIRGANEQFF.

The rearrangement links TRBV20-1 to TRBJ2-3, with 10 bases lining up with TRBD2. CDR1 is DFQATT and CDR2 is SNEGSKA in the germline V gene (reference sequence). The CDR3 length is 14 residues. The junction had 12 bases not matched to a gene; V was cut back by 6 bases and J by 9 bases. CDR3 protein: CSADMASGSSTQYF. The DNA of the CDR3 is TGCAGTGCCGATATGGCTAGCGGGAGCTCCACGCAGTATTTT.

The chain links TRBV4-2 to TRBJ1-1, with a weak D call TRBD1 (5 bases). The CDR3 loop spans 17 amino acids. Between the trimmed V and J ends, which lost 4 bases and 1 base, there was a span of 19 bases. In germline, CDR1 is LGHNA, CDR2 YNFKEQ. The CDR3 sequence is CASSLPGRLGGNTEAFF. CDR3 sequence (DNA): TGTGCCAGCAGCCTTCCCGGACGCCTTGGGGGGAACACTGAAGCTTTCTTT.